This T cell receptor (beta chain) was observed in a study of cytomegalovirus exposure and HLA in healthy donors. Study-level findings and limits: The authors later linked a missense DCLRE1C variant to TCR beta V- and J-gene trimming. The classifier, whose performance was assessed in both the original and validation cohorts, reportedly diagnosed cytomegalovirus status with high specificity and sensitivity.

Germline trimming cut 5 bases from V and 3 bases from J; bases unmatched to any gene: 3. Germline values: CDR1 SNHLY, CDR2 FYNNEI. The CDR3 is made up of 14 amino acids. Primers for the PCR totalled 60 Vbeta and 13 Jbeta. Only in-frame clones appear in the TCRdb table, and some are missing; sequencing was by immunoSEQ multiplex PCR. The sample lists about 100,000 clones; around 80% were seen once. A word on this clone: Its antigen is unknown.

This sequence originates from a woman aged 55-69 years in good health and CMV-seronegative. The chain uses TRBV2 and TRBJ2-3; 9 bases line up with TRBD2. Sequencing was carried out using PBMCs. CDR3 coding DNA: TGTGCCAGCAGTCCGGGACTAGCAACAGATACGCAGTATTTT. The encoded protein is CASSPGLATDTQYF.